This T cell receptor (beta chain) was observed in a study of shared clonotypes between healthy human individuals. Study-level results: Shared across four donors were 4% to 6% of the naive CD4 clonotypes.

In the source study's methods: ImmunoSEQ gave junction-only sequences without quality scores, so filtering differed. Produced via immunoSEQ multiplex PCR; TCRdb's table is partial and in-frame only. The V and J calls and the clone size are those of that table, but D and trimming were determined from the DNA. Among fewer than 200,000 clones listed, 90% to 95% were seen once. Germline V lookup: CDR1 SGDLS, CDR2 YYNGEE. V lost 0 bases and J lost 5, with 6 bases in between. The CDR3 spans 12 residues. This clone was detected only a few times. Antigen specificity is unknown. Negatively enriched CD4+ T cells were divided by CD45RA into naive and memory.

The specimen sequenced was naive CD4+ T cells sorted from blood. The sample's subset: CD45RA+ positively selected. This clonotype was obtained from a woman in her twenties or thirties in good health. The chain carries TRBV9 and TRBJ2-7; D is unclear. The CDR3 sequence: CASSVGGNEQYF. CDR3 DNA sequence: TGTGCCAGCAGCGTAGGCGGAAACGAGCAGTACTTC.